A single sample is the source of the 28 T cell receptor beta chains below, sequenced in a study of spatial heterogeneity in lung cancer. The time point was: blood at routine non-recurrence follow-up after resection. TCRdb redid the calling of the 5' RACE reads with MiXCR, one entry per CDR3 protein. This table has 15,000 to 20,000 distinct CDR3 sequences, about 10% appearing once. Sequencing was performed on PBMCs, taken at follow-up. These receptors came from a male donor with early-stage non-small cell lung cancer.

This clonotype appeared many times. This chain connects TRBV2 to TRBJ2-7, with TRBD2 matching over 10 bases. V lost 4 bases, J lost 0 bases, and 9 bases stayed unmatched. This CDR3 has 17 residues. CDR1 is SNHLY and CDR2 is FYNNEI in the germline V gene. CDR3 bases: TGTGCCAGCAGTGGGGGGCTAGCGGGGGACCTCTCCTACGAGCAGTACTTC. Residues: CASSGGLAGDLSYEQYF. The full variable domain, rest sourced from reference TRBV2 and TRBJ2-7, is EPEVTQTPSHQVTQMGQEVILRCVPISNHLYFYWYRQILGQKVEFLVSFYNNEISEKSEIFDDQFSVERPDGSNFTLKIRSTKLEDSAMYFCASSGGLAGDLSYEQYFGPGTRLTVT.

The sample holds many counts of this clonotype. J is TRBJ1-3 and V is TRBV11-2, with a possible D match to TRBD1 (6 bases). The CDR3 length is 16 residues. Germline V gene data show CDR1 as SGHAT and CDR2 as FQNNGV. Trimming took 4 bases from V and 3 from J, leaving 16 bases between them. This CDR3 reads CASSSQWGAGGNTIYF. The DNA of the CDR3 is TGTGCCAGCAGCTCCCAGTGGGGGGCTGGTGGAAACACCATATATTTT.

The table lists this clonotype with many counts. V usage is TRBV4-1 and J usage is TRBJ1-2, with D possibly TRBD1 on 5 matching bases. Germline V gene data show CDR1 as MGHRA and CDR2 as YSYEKL. The CDR3 is 15 amino acids. Deletions cut 0 bases from V and 3 bases from J, with 11 bases between. CDR3 protein: CASSQEEGRDYGYTF. The CDR3 nucleotides are TGCGCCAGCAGCCAAGAGGAGGGCAGGGACTATGGCTACACCTTC.

This clonotype has more than one count but fewer than ten. V gene TRBV20-1 combines with J gene TRBJ2-5, with 7 nucleotides matching TRBD1. Trimming at V came to 1 base and at J to 3 bases, leaving 2 bases not matched to a gene. Germline CDR1 DFQATT, CDR2 SNEGSKA (reference sequence). The CDR3 totals 13 residues. This CDR3 is CSARAGTEETQYF. Here the CDR3 DNA reads TGCAGTGCTAGAGCGGGGACAGAAGAGACCCAGTACTTC.

This chain uses TRBV20-1 with TRBJ2-3; TRBD1 or TRBD2 may be the D gene (6 bases each). Trimming stripped 5 bases from V and 3 bases from J, with 15 bases between. The V gene's germline CDR1 is DFQATT and CDR2 SNEGSKA (reference sequence). CDR3 size: 14 residues. Here the CDR3 DNA reads TGCAGTGCTGGGGGCGGGATTAGGACAGATACGCAGTATTTT. This translates into CSAGGGIRTDTQYF.

This clonotype was observed a few times. It may be a read error: a sequence one base away is much more abundant. The rearrangement links TRBV29-1 to TRBJ1-1, with no clear D. The V gene's germline CDR1 is SQVTM and CDR2 ANQGSEA. This CDR3 spans 10 amino acids. The CDR3 protein is CNAGNTEAFF. In DNA, the CDR3 is TGCAACGCAGGGAACACTGAAGCTTTCTTT.

By share, this clonotype ranks as medium-sized. The chain uses TRBV11-2 and TRBJ2-1, with D tentatively TRBD2 (6 bases). CDR1 SGHAT and CDR2 FQNNGV come from the germline V gene. Trimming took 2 bases from V and 10 from J, leaving 9 bases between them. This CDR3 comprises 12 residues. This CDR3 is CASSLWREEQFF. In DNA form, the CDR3 reads TGTGCCAGCAGCTTATGGCGGGAAGAGCAGTTCTTC. The full variable domain, completed using reference TRBV11-2 and TRBJ2-1, is EAGVAQSPRYKIIEKRQSVAFWCNPISGHATLYWYQQILGQGPKLLIQFQNNGVVDDSQLPKDRFSAERLKGVDSTLKIQPAKLEDSAVYLCASSLWREEQFFGPGTRLTVL.

In this sample, this clonotype turned up many times. V gene TRBV5-6 combines with J gene TRBJ1-2; D is uncertain. The germline CDR1 and CDR2 sequences are SGHDT and YYEEEE. This CDR3 region has 14 residues. V was cut by 1 base and J by 3 bases, with 10 bases left in between. The CDR3 region has the DNA TGTGCCAGCAGCTTGCCGCTCCTGGACTATGGCTACACCTTC. Translation gives CASSLPLLDYGYTF.

This clonotype has a handful of counts. The V and J genes are TRBV3-1 and TRBJ2-7; 13 bases agree with TRBD2. The CDR3 is 17 amino acids. From germline, CDR1 is LGHDT and CDR2 YNNKEL (reference sequence). With 5 bases clipped from V and 1 base from J, the junction kept 8 bases outside the gene matches. CDR3 nucleotide sequence: TGTGCCAGCAGCTTTCTTGGACTAGCGGGGGCTTCCTACGAGCAGTACTTC. Translated: CASSFLGLAGASYEQYF.

In this sample, this clonotype turned up many times. The chain employs TRBV4-1 and TRBJ2-1; D remains unclear. The CDR3 is made up of 15 amino acids. The germline CDR1 and CDR2 sequences are MGHRA and YSYEKL. V was pared by 0 bases and J by 4 bases, with 10 bases between. The CDR3 here is CASSQEDVPYNEQFF. CDR3 DNA: TGCGCCAGCAGCCAAGAGGATGTTCCATACAATGAGCAGTTCTTC.

This clonotype was detected ten times or more. V usage is TRBV18 and J usage is TRBJ2-3; the match to TRBD1 covers 8 bases. The germline CDR1 and CDR2 sequences are KGHSH and LQKENI. J gave up 5 bases and V 2 bases, and 6 bases lay outside the gene matches. This CDR3 comprises 15 residues. The CDR3 protein is CASSPYDRGEDTQYF. DNA of the CDR3: TGTGCCAGCTCACCATACGACAGGGGCGAAGATACGCAGTATTTT.

This clonotype was seen many times. The chain recombines TRBV6-1 with TRBJ1-4; possible D gene TRBD1, 6 bases. V lost 5 bases, J lost 8 bases, and 24 bases lay in between. The CDR3 is 17 residues long. In germline, CDR1 is MNHNS, CDR2 SASEGT. This CDR3 is CASSSKTPGHYAEKLFF. CDR3 nucleotides: TGTGCCAGCAGTTCAAAAACCCCGGGACATTATGCCGAAAAACTGTTTTTT.

In this sample, this clonotype turned up many times. This chain connects TRBV5-1 to TRBJ2-3; 8 nucleotides agree with TRBD2. Trimming removed 2 bases from V and 0 bases from J; junction bases left unmatched: 2. Germline assignment: CDR1 SGHRS and CDR2 YFSETQ. The CDR3 loop spans 15 amino acids. The CDR3 protein is CASSFGGASTDTQYF. CDR3 sequence (DNA): TGCGCCAGCAGCTTCGGGGGGGCCAGCACAGATACGCAGTATTTT.

About this clonotype itself: With a much larger clone just one base away, this may be a read error. Because the CDR3 is missing its conserved closing phenylalanine or tryptophan, this is likely a read error. The rearrangement links TRBV11-3 to TRBJ1-1; D uncertain. This CDR3 is 13 amino acids long. The V gene's germline CDR1 is SGHNT and CDR2 YENEEA. The germline V and J ends were trimmed by 0 bases and 3 bases, with 5 bases remaining between them. This CDR3 reads CASSLERDTEAFS. CDR3 DNA sequence: TGTGCCAGCAGCTTAGAGAGGGACACTGAAGCTTTCTCT.

This clonotype was observed at least ten times. The V and J genes are TRBV29-1 and TRBJ2-1, with D hard to call. Germline values: CDR1 SQVTM, CDR2 ANQGSEA. CDR3 length: 13 residues. The V and J ends lost 2 bases and 0 bases respectively, with 5 bases between them. The CDR3 protein is CSVETDSYNEQFF. For the CDR3, the DNA is TGCAGCGTTGAAACGGACTCCTACAATGAGCAGTTCTTC.

Only a few counts were recorded for this clonotype. This rearrangement joins TRBV30 to TRBJ1-1; D gene ambiguous. Germline V lookup: CDR1 GTSNPN, CDR2 SVGIG (reference sequence). The CDR3 extends over 15 amino acids. V was clipped by 0 bases and J by 1 base, with 12 bases between them. The CDR3 is CAWSVLRTGNTEAFF. For the CDR3, the DNA is TGTGCCTGGAGTGTACTCCGGACGGGGAACACTGAAGCTTTCTTT.

The sample holds many counts of this clonotype. The chain links TRBV15 to TRBJ2-1, with TRBD1 identical over 8 bases. J lost 3 bases, V lost 3 bases, and 1 base had no gene match. This CDR3 is built from 14 residues. Germline-derived CDR1 and CDR2 are LNHNV and YYDKDF (reference sequence). CDR3 protein: CATSRGQDYNEQFF. The CDR3 DNA reads TGTGCCACCAGCAGGGGACAGGACTACAATGAGCAGTTCTTC.

This clonotype was detected ten times or more. The chain recombines TRBV14 with TRBJ1-1; D unresolved. This CDR3 comprises 14 residues. V was shortened by 1 base and J by 3 bases, with 9 bases between the two germline ends. Germline CDR1 reads SGHDN; CDR2 reads FVKESK. In DNA form, the CDR3 reads TGTGCCAGCAGCCAAGGGGGAGTCTACACTGAAGCTTTCTTT. Translated: CASSQGGVYTEAFF. The full variable domain, its missing parts supplied by reference TRBV14 and TRBJ1-1, is EAGVTQFPSHSVIEKGQTVTLRCDPISGHDNLYWYRRVMGKEIKFLLHFVKESKQDESGMPNNRFLAERTGGTYSTLKVQPAELEDSGVYFCASSQGGVYTEAFFGQGTRLTVV.

Many counts were recorded for this clonotype. This chain uses TRBV7-2 with TRBJ2-1; TRBD1 matches at 9 bases. CDR1 and CDR2 (germline): SGHTA, FQGNSA. CDR3 length: 16 amino acids. The ends lost 0 bases at V and 6 bases at J; junction bases unmatched: 6. As DNA, the CDR3 is TGTGCCAGCAGCTTAGCCGGGACAGGGAGGAGCAATGAGCAGTTCTTC. It codes for CASSLAGTGRSNEQFF.

This clonotype appeared many times. The rearrangement uses TRBV14 and TRBJ2-2, with no clear D. V lost 4 bases to trimming and J lost 0 bases, with 6 bases between them. CDR1 and CDR2 from the germline V gene are SGHDN and FVKESK. The CDR3 runs 14 residues. The CDR3 DNA follows: TGTGCCAGCAGCCTCAACACGAACACCGGGGAGCTGTTTTTT. It is translated as CASSLNTNTGELFF.

The sample holds many counts of this clonotype. The chain couples TRBV4-1 to TRBJ1-2; D perhaps matches TRBD1 (6 bases). Trimming removed 2 bases at V and 0 bases at J, with 16 bases between. Looked up from germline, CDR1 is MGHRA and CDR2 is YSYEKL. This CDR3 is 17 amino acids long. The DNA for the CDR3 is TGCGCCAGCAGCCAACTAAATCCGGGACATCCTAACTATGGCTACACCTTC. This translates into CASSQLNPGHPNYGYTF.

This clonotype was detected many times. The CDR3 protein is CASSVRGLAGYNEQFF. The DNA for the CDR3 is TGTGCCAGCAGCGTTAGGGGACTAGCGGGATACAATGAGCAGTTCTTC. The chain has TRBV9 and TRBJ2-1; 13 bases align to TRBD2. After removal of 2 bases from V and 4 bases from J, the junction contained 3 bases not matched to a gene. From germline, CDR1 is SGDLS and CDR2 YYNGEE. This CDR3 spans 16 amino acids.

The chain has TRBV28 and TRBJ2-3, with 8 bases fitting TRBD2. Germline V gene data show CDR1 as MDHEN and CDR2 as SYDVKM. This CDR3 region has 15 residues. V was clipped by 5 bases and J by 1 base; unmatched bases: 5. The CDR3 DNA reads as TGTGCCAGCAGTCCAGGACTAGCCGGCACAGATACGCAGTATTTT. Its protein product is CASSPGLAGTDTQYF.

A word on this clonotype: This may be a read error: a much more frequent sequence differs by one nucleotide. The rearrangement uses TRBV11-2 and TRBJ1-2; 9 nucleotides agree with TRBD1. The germline V gene encodes CDR1 SGHAT and CDR2 FQNNGV. The CDR3 runs 15 residues. The CDR3 spells CTSSSLQGAINGYTF. The DNA for the CDR3 is TGTACCAGCAGCTCCCTACAGGGGGCAATAAATGGCTACACCTTC.

This clonotype was seen at least ten times. The rearrangement joins TRBV20-1 to TRBJ2-2, with 12 bases identical to TRBD1. The CDR3 runs 19 residues. Trimming at V came to 5 bases and at J to 0 bases, leaving 13 bases not matched to a gene. Per the germline V gene, CDR1 is DFQATT and CDR2 is SNEGSKA (reference sequence). The CDR3 DNA is TGCAGTGCTCCCCGGGACAGGGGGCTCCTGTTCGCGAACACCGGGGAGCTGTTTTTT. Translation gives CSAPRDRGLLFANTGELFF.

Ten or more counts support this clonotype. The rearrangement joins TRBV19 to TRBJ2-7; 15 bases fit TRBD2. This CDR3 comprises 16 residues. J gave up 2 bases and V 5 bases, and 4 bases lay outside the gene matches. Germline V gene lookup returns CDR1 LNHDA and CDR2 SQIVND (reference sequence). CDR3 nucleotide sequence: TGTGCCAGTAGTCGAGGACTAGCGGGAGGGGCCTACGAGCAGTACTTC. As protein: CASSRGLAGGAYEQYF.

As to this clonotype: A much larger clone is a single base away; this may be a read error. No conserved phenylalanine or tryptophan is present at the end of the CDR3, so a read error is the likely explanation. The J gene is TRBJ2-5, the V gene TRBV15, with D uncertain. The germline V gene has CDR1 LNHNV and CDR2 YYDKDF (reference sequence). Between the trimmed V and J ends, which lost 0 bases and 5 bases, there was a span of 10 bases. The CDR3 is made up of 14 amino acids. The CDR3 sequence is CATSRDYGAETQYS. Here the CDR3 DNA reads TGTGCCACCAGCAGAGATTACGGCGCGGAGACCCAGTACTCC.

This clonotype showed up many times. The V call is TRBV7-8, the J call TRBJ2-5; 9 bases are a match to TRBD2. This CDR3 contains 14 residues. V shed 5 bases, J shed 3 bases, and the junction held 4 bases outside the gene matches. Germline CDR1 reads SGHVS; CDR2 reads FQNEAQ. CDR3 DNA: TGTGCCAGCAGCCGCGGGAGGGTTAAAGAGACCCAGTACTTC. Amino acid sequence: CASSRGRVKETQYF. Using reference TRBV7-8 and TRBJ2-5 for the parts outside the CDR3, the full variable domain is GAGVSQSPRYKVAKRGQDVALRCDPISGHVSLFWYQQALGQGPEFLTYFQNEAQLDKSGLPSDRFFAERPEGSVSTLKIQRTQQEDSAVYLCASSRGRVKETQYFGPGTRLLVL.